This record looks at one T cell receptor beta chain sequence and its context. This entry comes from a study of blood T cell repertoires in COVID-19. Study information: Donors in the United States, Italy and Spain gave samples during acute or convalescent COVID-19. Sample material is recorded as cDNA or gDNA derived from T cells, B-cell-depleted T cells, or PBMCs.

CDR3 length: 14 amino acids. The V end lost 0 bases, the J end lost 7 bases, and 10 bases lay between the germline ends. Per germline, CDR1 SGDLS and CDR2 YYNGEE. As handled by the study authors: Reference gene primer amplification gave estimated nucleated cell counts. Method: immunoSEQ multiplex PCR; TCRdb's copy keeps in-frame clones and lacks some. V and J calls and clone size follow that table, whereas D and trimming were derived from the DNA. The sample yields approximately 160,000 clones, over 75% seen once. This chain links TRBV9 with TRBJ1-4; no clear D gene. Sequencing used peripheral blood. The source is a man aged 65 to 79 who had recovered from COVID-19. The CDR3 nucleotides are TGTGCCAGCAGCGTAGACAGTTTCGGTGAAAAACTGTTTTTT. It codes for CASSVDSFGEKLFF.